The 7 T cell receptor beta chains given below trace back to one sample, sequenced in a study of T-cell reconstitution after alpha-beta-depleted transplantation in children. TCRbeta library construction was performed incorporating unique molecular identifiers. One entry per CDR3 protein, called by TCRdb with MiXCR from the PCR reads. This sample yields 110,000 or so distinct CDR3 sequences, of which 5% to 7% are seen a single time; 20% to 25% belongs to the top ten. The specimen comprised PBMCs, mostly from graft donor cells, sampled 360 days after TCRalphabeta/CD19-depleted stem cell transplant. These receptors were obtained from a male patient aged 2 to 9 who had a stem cell transplant for acute lymphoblastic leukemia, so the T cells may come from the graft donor.

This clonotype was seen many times. The chain joins TRBV11-2 to TRBJ1-4; 8 bases match TRBD1. Germline CDR1 reads SGHAT; CDR2 reads FQNNGV. This CDR3 has 15 residues. V lost 3 bases to trimming and J lost 15 bases; unmatched junction nucleotides: 15. CDR3 nucleotides: TGTGCCAGCAGCTTGTCCGGGACAGGCCCGACGAGGATGTTTTTT. Protein product: CASSLSGTGPTRMFF.

This clonotype was seen many times. The rearrangement joins TRBV5-6 to TRBJ2-7, with D possibly called TRBD1 or TRBD2 (6 bases each). V was trimmed by 3 bases and J by 2 bases, leaving 15 bases between them. The CDR3 is made up of 15 amino acids. Germline V gene data show CDR1 as SGHDT and CDR2 as YYEEEE. As DNA, the CDR3 is TGTGCCAGCAGCTCCGGAGGGGGGTTAGCCTACGAGCAGTACTTC. This translates into CASSSGGGLAYEQYF.

This clonotype was seen at least ten times. The chain has TRBV20-1 and TRBJ2-7; TRBD2 agrees at 11 bases. The germline V gene encodes CDR1 DFQATT and CDR2 SNEGSKA (reference sequence). Losses at the gene ends were 5 bases for V and 5 bases for J; bases not matched to a gene: 5. The CDR3 length is 13 residues. CDR3 bases: TGCAGTGCTTTTAGCGGGAGGGGAGACGAGCAGTACTTC. Translated, it gives CSAFSGRGDEQYF.

This clonotype was found a few times. The V gene is TRBV4-1, the J gene TRBJ1-2; TRBD1 aligns across 8 bases. The V gene's germline CDR1 is MGHRA and CDR2 YSYEKL. This CDR3 is 15 amino acids long. V was pared by 0 bases and J by 8 bases, with 8 bases of the junction left unmatched. In nucleotides, the CDR3 is TGCGCCAGCAGCCAAGATCGGGGGACAGGAAAAGGCTACACCTTC. Translated, it gives CASSQDRGTGKGYTF.

In this sample, this clonotype turned up many times. The chain recombines TRBV5-1 with TRBJ2-3; weak D call: TRBD1 (6 bases). CDR1 is SGHRS and CDR2 is YFSETQ in the germline V gene. With 7 bases removed from V and 4 bases from J, the gap between germline ends came to 22 bases. The CDR3 totals 16 residues. CDR3 sequence: CASSPRGRMGADTQYF. The CDR3 region has the DNA TGCGCCAGCTCACCAAGGGGGAGAATGGGAGCAGATACGCAGTATTTT.

About this clonotype itself: A much larger clone is a single base away; this may be a read error. This chain's CDR3 is CASSPDLYKQYF. The CDR3 nucleotides read TGTGCCAGCAGCCCCGACCTATACAAGCAGTACTTC. V is TRBV6-5 and J is TRBJ2-7; D ambiguous. The CDR3 sequence is 12 residues long. CDR1 is MNHEY, CDR2 SVGAGI, per germline. V gave up 6 bases and J gave up 8 bases, with 14 bases separating them.

As to this clonotype: Since a much larger clone is just one base distant, this may be a read error. The chain has TRBV6-5 and TRBJ2-3; no clear D gene. The length of the CDR3 is 13 residues. The V end was cut by 2 bases, the J end by 3 bases, with 6 bases between. CDR1 and CDR2 from the germline V gene are MNHEY and SVGAGI. CDR3 in amino acids: CASSYLDTDTQYF. The CDR3 DNA reads TGTGCCAGCAGTTACCTGGATACAGATACGCAGTATTTT.